This T cell receptor (beta chain) was recovered during a study of CD8+CD57+ T cells in acquired aplastic anemia. Whole-study results and caveats: Found in both controls and patients were twenty-nine CD8+ CDR3 sequences.

CDR3 length: 15 residues. J was trimmed by 6 bases and V by 5 bases; bases with no gene match: 8. On this clonotype: Antigen unknown. This may stem from a read error, because a much larger clone lies one nucleotide away.

Profiling of TCR beta VDJ combinations and CDR3 sequences used genomic DNA as template. TCRdb itself ran the reads through MiXCR, one entry per CDR3 protein. The sample consists of about 180,000 distinct CDR3 sequences, 35% to 50% of them appearing once. The chain is built from TRBV12-3 or TRBV12-4 and TRBJ1-4, with 8 positions matching TRBD1. Sequences were obtained from sorted CD4+, CD8+, or CD8+CD57+ T cells (not recorded which) from PBMCs. The receptor was isolated from a human donor in good health. For the CDR3, the DNA is TGTGCCAGCAGTCGACAGGGGAAGGGGGATGAAAAACTGTTTTTT. Amino acids: CASSRQGKGDEKLFF.